The next 18 T cell receptor beta chains were all read from a single sample in a study of T cells in Graves' hyperthyroidism and ophthalmopathy. RNA transcripts gave rise to amplified TCR beta CDR3 regions. A set of HTBI primers served as the primers for a first-round RT-PCR of the TCR CDR3. TCRdb passed the multiplex PCR reads through MiXCR, listing each CDR3 protein once. The data show hundreds of thousands of distinct CDR3 sequences, with 35% to 45% seen just once and 8.9% held by the top ten. Sequencing was performed on blood. These receptor sequences come from a man aged 18 to 29 with Graves' hyperthyroidism.

The table lists this clonotype with many counts. V and J are TRBV7-9 and TRBJ2-5; D not resolved. The CDR3 extends over 14 amino acids. Germline CDR1 and CDR2: SEHNR and FQNEAQ (reference sequence). V was pared by 0 bases and J by 5 bases, with 10 bases between. Written as DNA, the CDR3 is TGTGCCAGCAGCTTAGCGAACAACTGGGAGACCCAGTACTTC. Translating it yields CASSLANNWETQYF.

This clonotype has ten or more counts. The J gene is TRBJ2-6, the V gene TRBV29-1; D uncertain. Trimming left V 1 base short and J 0 bases short, with 10 bases between. Germline lookup yields CDR1 SQVTM and CDR2 ANQGSEA. The CDR3 runs to 16 residues. CDR3: CSVEVTPSSGANVLTF. The CDR3, as DNA: TGCAGCGTTGAAGTGACACCGAGCTCTGGGGCCAACGTCCTGACTTTC.

The sample holds a few counts of this clonotype. The chain has TRBV7-9 and TRBJ1-4; 9 bases match TRBD1. V lost 5 bases to trimming and J lost 8 bases; unmatched junction nucleotides: 9. Germline values: CDR1 SEHNR, CDR2 FQNEAQ (reference sequence). The CDR3 extends over 15 amino acids. The CDR3 sequence: CASSQGQGREEKLFF. DNA of the CDR3: TGTGCCAGCAGCCAGGGACAGGGAAGGGAAGAAAAACTGTTTTTT.

This clonotype turned up a few times. The rearrangement joins TRBV6-6 to TRBJ1-2, with a tentative D call TRBD1 (5 bases). Germline loops: CDR1 MNHNY, CDR2 SVGAGI (reference sequence). The CDR3 consists of 14 residues. Trimming removed 5 bases at V and 3 bases at J, with 13 bases between. The chain's CDR3 is CASSHWGGDYGYTF. The CDR3 region has the DNA TGTGCCAGCAGTCACTGGGGGGGGGACTATGGCTACACCTTC.

The genes are TRBV15 and TRBJ1-5, with D perhaps matching TRBD1 (5 bases). The CDR3 length is 15 residues. CDR1 is LNHNV and CDR2 is YYDKDF in the germline V gene (reference sequence). V lost 3 bases, J lost 0 bases, and 9 bases lay in between. The CDR3 here is CATSSQGYSNQPQHF. As DNA, the CDR3 is TGTGCCACCAGCAGCCAGGGTTATAGCAATCAGCCCCAGCATTTT.

This chain uses TRBV27 with TRBJ2-5; 9 bases align to TRBD1. V lost 8 bases and J lost 5; bases outside the gene matches: 12. CDR1 and CDR2 (germline): MNHEY, SMNVEV (reference sequence). The CDR3 consists of 15 residues. The CDR3 nucleotides read TGTGCCAGCCGACAGGGGGTAGTGGGTGGCGAGACCCAGTACTTC. Protein sequence: CASRQGVVGGETQYF.

The V gene is TRBV7-4, the J gene TRBJ2-5; 11 nucleotides match TRBD1. V was clipped by 5 bases and J by 7 bases; unmatched bases: 6. The germline gives CDR1 SGHVT, CDR2 SQSDAQ. This CDR3 has 14 amino acids. Here the CDR3 DNA reads TGTGCCAGCAGCCCGAGGGGGACAGGGGGGACCCAGTACTTC. It yields the protein CASSPRGTGGTQYF.

The sample holds many counts of this clonotype. The V gene is TRBV20-1, the J gene TRBJ2-6, with D unclear. The CDR3 runs 13 residues. CDR1 DFQATT and CDR2 SNEGSKA come from the germline V gene (reference sequence). V lost 5 bases and J 4 bases, leaving 9 bases between the germline ends. The CDR3 DNA follows: TGCAGTGCTCTCCAGACGGGGGCCAACGTCCTGACTTTC. Amino acids: CSALQTGANVLTF.

This clonotype was seen at least ten times. This chain connects TRBV2 to TRBJ1-1, with D hard to call. From germline, CDR1 is SNHLY and CDR2 FYNNEI. The CDR3 is made up of 15 amino acids. Deletions cut 4 bases from V and 1 base from J, with 13 bases between. CDR3 in DNA: TGTGCCAGCAGTGGGTTGCCAGCCACGAACACTGAAGCTTTCTTT. Protein: CASSGLPATNTEAFF.

V gene TRBV9 combines with J gene TRBJ2-5, with D possibly being TRBD2 (6 bases). Between the trimmed V and J ends, which lost 4 bases and 5 bases, there was a span of 18 bases. Germline V gives CDR1 SGDLS, CDR2 YYNGEE. The CDR3 totals 15 residues. The CDR3 sequence: CASSPGGVISETQYF. Here the CDR3 DNA reads TGTGCCAGCAGCCCCGGAGGGGTAATCTCGGAGACCCAGTACTTC.

There are a few counts of this clonotype. Sequence at one end of the junction differs from germline and may be a read error. The genes are TRBV6-1 and TRBJ2-7; 11 bases agree with TRBD2. Germline V gene sequence: CDR1 MNHNS, CDR2 SASEGT. The CDR3 totals 13 residues. The CDR3 sequence is CAGRLAGSSEQYF. Written as DNA, the CDR3 is TGTGCCGGCCGACTAGCGGGATCCTCCGAGCAGTACTTC.

The rearrangement joins TRBV20-1 to TRBJ1-3; unclear D gene. Germline V gene data show CDR1 as DFQATT and CDR2 as SNEGSKA (reference sequence). The CDR3 consists of 14 residues. Trimming took 0 bases from V and 2 from J, leaving 8 bases between them. CDR3 nucleotide sequence: TGCAGTGCTAGAGATAGGGCGCCTGGAAACACCATATATTTT. Residues: CSARDRAPGNTIYF.

J is TRBJ1-4 and V is TRBV7-9; D gene unclear. Germline V gene sequence: CDR1 SEHNR, CDR2 FQNEAQ (reference sequence). The CDR3 has 15 amino acids. V was cut by 5 bases and J by 6 bases, with 16 bases left in between. DNA for the CDR3: TGTGCCAGCAGCCCAGGACTAGCGGGGTATGAAAAACTGTTTTTT. Translated, it gives CASSPGLAGYEKLFF. Supplemented by reference TRBV7-9 and TRBJ1-4, the full variable domain reads DTGVSQNPRHKITKRGQNVTFRCDPISEHNRLYWYRQTLGQGPEFLTYFQNEAQLEKSRLLSDRFSAERPKGSFSTLEIQRTEQGDSAMYLCASSPGLAGYEKLFFGSGTQLSVL.

The chain has TRBV7-9 and TRBJ1-2, with a tentative D call TRBD1 (5 bases). The CDR3 is 15 amino acids. Trimming left V 2 bases short and J 0 bases short, with 10 bases between. The germline V gene has CDR1 SEHNR and CDR2 FQNEAQ (reference sequence). The CDR3 bases are TGTGCCAGCAGCTTACCCCAGGGAACTAACTATGGCTACACCTTC. Residues: CASSLPQGTNYGYTF. Together with reference TRBV7-9 and TRBJ1-2, the CDR3 gives the full variable domain: DTGVSQNPRHKITKRGQNVTFRCDPISEHNRLYWYRQTLGQGPEFLTYFQNEAQLEKSRLLSDRFSAERPKGSFSTLEIQRTEQGDSAMYLCASSLPQGTNYGYTFGSGTRLTVV.

This clonotype was counted at least ten times. The rearrangement joins TRBV7-2 to TRBJ1-3; D may be TRBD1 (5 bases). The CDR3 extends over 15 amino acids. The germline V gene has CDR1 SGHTA and CDR2 FQGNSA. V dropped 3 bases and J dropped 6 bases, with 15 bases sitting between them. DNA for the CDR3: TGTGCCAGCAGCTTGAGCGGGACGGCCGCAAACACCATATATTTT. It is translated as CASSLSGTAANTIYF.

This chain links TRBV5-4 with TRBJ2-5, with TRBD2 matching over 11 bases. Germline CDR1 is SGHNT and CDR2 is YYREEE (reference sequence). V was clipped by 1 base and J by 5 bases; unmatched bases: 10. The CDR3 has 17 amino acids. CDR3 nucleotides: TGTGCCAGCAGCTTGCCGCTAGCGGGAGGAGGGAAGGAGACCCAGTACTTC. It translates to CASSLPLAGGGKETQYF.

The chain links TRBV11-2 to TRBJ2-2; no reliable D call. Germline-derived CDR1 and CDR2 are SGHAT and FQNNGV. The CDR3 sequence is 12 residues long. The V end lost 11 bases, the J end lost 4 bases, and 11 bases lay between the germline ends. CDR3 coding DNA: TGTGCCTGGAATAGGGTCACCGGGGAGCTGTTTTTT. This gives the protein CAWNRVTGELFF.

CDR3 amino acids: CASSLGEGEETQYF. CDR3 sequence (DNA): TGTGCCAGCAGCTTAGGGGAGGGGGAAGAGACCCAGTACTTC. The rearrangement uses TRBV13 and TRBJ2-5, with D possibly being TRBD1 or TRBD2 (6 bases each). The CDR3 spans 14 residues. Germline CDR1 reads PRHDT; CDR2 reads FYEKMQ (reference sequence). V was clipped by 0 bases and J by 3 bases, with 8 bases between them.